This T cell receptor (beta chain) was recorded in a study of T cells in Graves' hyperthyroidism and ophthalmopathy. The TCR beta CDR3 regions underwent amplification using RNA transcripts as the source. RT-PCR in the first round (using the HTBI primer set) targeted the TCR CDR3. Via MiXCR, TCRdb re-called the multiplex PCR reads, giving one row per CDR3 protein. The table lists roughly 640,000 distinct CDR3 sequences, approximately 16% of them singletons. This clonotype was observed many times. V dropped 8 bases and J dropped 5; count of bases not matched to a gene: 6. Germline assignment: CDR1 SEHNR and CDR2 FQNEAQ (reference sequence). The CDR3 spans 13 residues.

Sequencing was performed on blood. The source of this sequence is a woman between 40 and 50 years old with Graves' ophthalmopathy. V usage is TRBV7-9 and J usage is TRBJ2-1; 7 bases line up with TRBD2. Here the CDR3 DNA reads TGTGCCAGCGGCCGGGAGGAAAACAATGAGCAGTTCTTC. Its protein is CASGREENNEQFF.